Given below is one T cell receptor (beta chain) in context. The antigen is unknown. This entry belongs to a study of CD8 T cells in ankylosing spondylitis. Study-wide results and limits: Reactive arthritis synovial fluid and blood previously showed some of these motif variants.

Quantitative molecular-barcoded 5'-RACE generated the TCR beta libraries. MiXCR, applied by TCRdb to the 5' RACE reads, yields one record per CDR3 protein. The sample carries about 36,000 distinct CDR3 sequences, 6% recorded once. V was clipped by 6 bases and J by 3 bases; unmatched bases: 6. Germline V gene lookup returns CDR1 MNHNS and CDR2 SASEGT. The CDR3 spans 14 residues. This TCR was sampled from a male donor with ankylosing spondylitis or in good health (not recorded which). Sample: blood, either unsorted or a sorted T cell fraction (not recorded which). The genes are TRBV6-1 and TRBJ2-7; 9 positions match TRBD2. CDR3 bases: TGTGCCAGCAGACGACTAGCGGTGAACTACGAGCAGTACTTC. Protein product: CASRRLAVNYEQYF.